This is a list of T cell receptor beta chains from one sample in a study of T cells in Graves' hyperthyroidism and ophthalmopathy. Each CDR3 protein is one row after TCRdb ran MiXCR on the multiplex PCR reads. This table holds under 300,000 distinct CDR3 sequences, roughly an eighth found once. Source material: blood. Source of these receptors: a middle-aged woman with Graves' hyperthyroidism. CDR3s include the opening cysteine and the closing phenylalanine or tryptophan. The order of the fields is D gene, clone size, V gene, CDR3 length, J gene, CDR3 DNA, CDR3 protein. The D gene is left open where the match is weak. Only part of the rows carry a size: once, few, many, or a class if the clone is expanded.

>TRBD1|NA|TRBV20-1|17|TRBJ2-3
TGCAGTGCTAGGCCCGACAGGGGCGACTACCTCCCAGATACGCAGTATTTT
CSARPDRGDYLPDTQYF
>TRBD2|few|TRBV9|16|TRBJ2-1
TGTGCCAGCAGCGGACTAGCGGGAGTCGCCTACAATGAGCAGTTCTTC
CASSGLAGVAYNEQFF
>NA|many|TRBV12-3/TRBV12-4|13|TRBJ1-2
TGTGCCAGCAGTTGGAGGGGACTCGAAGGCTACACCTTC
CASSWRGLEGYTF
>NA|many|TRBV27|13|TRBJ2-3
TGTGCCAGCAGTCCGGTTTACACAGATACGCAGTATTTT
CASSPVYTDTQYF
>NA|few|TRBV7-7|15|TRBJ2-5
TGTGCTAGCAGCCAACGGGCTGGGGGGCCAGAGACCCAGTACTTC
CASSQRAGGPETQYF
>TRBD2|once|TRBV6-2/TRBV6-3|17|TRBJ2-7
TGTGCCAGCAGTCCCAGGGTAGCGGGAGGGCCCCCCTACGAGCAGTACTTC
CASSPRVAGGPPYEQYF
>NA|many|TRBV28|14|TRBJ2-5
TGTGCCAGCAGCCGGACAGCCCCCACAGAGACCCAGTACTTC
CASSRTAPTETQYF
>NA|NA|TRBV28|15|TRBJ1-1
TGTGCCAGCAGCCCCTCCGGGACGGTGAACACTGAAGCTTTCTTT
CASSPSGTVNTEAFF
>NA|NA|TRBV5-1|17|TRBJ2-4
TGCGCCAGCAGCTTGCTGTCGGTAGGGGGGGGAGGAGACATTCAGTACTTC
CASSLLSVGGGGDIQYF
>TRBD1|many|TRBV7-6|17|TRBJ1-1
TGTGCCAGCAGCTTAAGACAGGGGGCTAGAGTAAGCACTGAAGCTTTCTTT
CASSLRQGARVSTEAFF